Listed below are T cell receptor beta chains from one sample, sequenced in a study of shared T cell receptors in the human thymus. Libraries were prepared by immunoSEQ multiplex PCR; TCRdb keeps only in-frame clonotypes and omits some of them. The sample holds around 340,000 clones, roughly 94% seen once. Sequencing was performed on thymocytes. These receptors were collected from a human donor. The CDR3 runs from the conserved cysteine through the conserved F or W. A D gene is named only where the DNA matches it firmly. Not all rows give a size; the values are once, few, many and, for expanded clones, a class.

v_call	j_call	clone_size	d_call	cdr3_nt	cdr3_aa
TRBV4-2	TRBJ1-5	once	NA	TGTGCCAGCAGCCAAGATACTAGGGAGGTTTCCTCTGGTCCCCACTTGGATCAGCCCCAGCATTTT	CASSQDTREVSSGPHLDQPQHF
TRBV27	TRBJ2-7	NA	TRBD2	TGTGCCAGCGCAACTAGCGTCTCCTACGAGCAGTACTTC	CASATSVSYEQYF
TRBV28	TRBJ1-2	once	NA	TGTGCCAGCAGGAGGTCCGAGGGTGAAGGCTACACCTTC	CASRRSEGEGYTF
TRBV27	TRBJ2-3	NA	TRBD2	TGTGCCAGCAGTTTAGGGACTAGCAAGCGCACAGATACGCAGTATTTT	CASSLGTSKRTDTQYF
TRBV9	TRBJ2-7	once	NA	TGTGCCAGCAGCCCACGCGGGCAAACTGTGAGCGAGCAGTACTTC	CASSPRGQTVSEQYF
TRBV5-4	TRBJ2-3	NA	NA	TGTGCCAGCAGCTTGAGTAGGCCAGAGGGTCCAGATACGCAGTATTTT	CASSLSRPEGPDTQYF
TRBV2	TRBJ2-7	NA	TRBD2	TGTGCCAGCAGTGAGGTAGCGGGAGTGGGGGAGCAGTACTTC	CASSEVAGVGEQYF
TRBV30	TRBJ2-7	once	NA	TGTGCCTGGAGCGGGCCGATCTCCTACGAGCAGTACTTC	CAWSGPISYEQYF
TRBV5-1	TRBJ2-1	once	NA	TGCGCCAGCAGCTTGGGCAGCTCCTACAATGAGCAGTTCTTC	CASSLGSSYNEQFF
TRBV19	TRBJ1-5	NA	NA	TGTGCCAGTACCCCGAGGGGAAGGAAATTAAATAGCAATCAGCCCCAGCATTTT	CASTPRGRKLNSNQPQHF
TRBV28	TRBJ2-7	NA	TRBD2	TGTGCCAGTGTCCCTAGGGGGGCGGGAGGGCCCTACGAGCAGTACTTC	CASVPRGAGGPYEQYF
TRBV11-2	TRBJ2-7	NA	NA	TGTGCCAGCAGCTTAGCTTCCTTCGGTAGCTTATACGAGCAGTACTTC	CASSLASFGSLYEQYF
TRBV28	TRBJ1-2	NA	NA	TGTGCCAGCAGTTTACGAGGAATTGGGACCTCCTCGGGGGGCTACACCTTC	CASSLRGIGTSSGGYTF
TRBV18	TRBJ2-7	NA	NA	TGTGCCAGCTCACCTGGGACGCCGATCCGCTACGAGCAGTACTTC	CASSPGTPIRYEQYF
TRBV12-5	TRBJ1-1	NA	TRBD1	TGTGCTAGTCGACAGGGCTTGAACACTGAAGCTTTCTTT	CASRQGLNTEAFF
TRBV18	TRBJ2-7	NA	TRBD1	TGTGCCAGCTCACTAGCCCCCATCGCAGAAGGGACAGGGTACTACGAGCAGTACTTC	CASSLAPIAEGTGYYEQYF
TRBV18	TRBJ2-1	NA	TRBD2	TGTGCCAGCTCACCCCGCCCTCTAGCGGTAGACCCCAATGAGCAGTTCTTC	CASSPRPLAVDPNEQFF
TRBV28	TRBJ1-2	NA	TRBD1	TGTGCCAGCAGTCGACATAGGGGAGGCGACAGGGTTAACTATGGCTACACCTTC	CASSRHRGGDRVNYGYTF
TRBV27	TRBJ2-1	NA	TRBD1	TGTGCCAGCAGAGTGACTTCGGGGACAGTCTTCAATGAGCAGTTCTTC	CASRVTSGTVFNEQFF
TRBV9	TRBJ2-1	NA	NA	TGTGCCAGCAGCCCGGAGGAGGGAAATGAGCAGTTCTTC	CASSPEEGNEQFF
TRBV15	TRBJ2-7	NA	TRBD2	TGTGCCACCAGCAGGGAAAAACTAGCGGGAGCCGCCTACGAGCAGTACTTC	CATSREKLAGAAYEQYF
TRBV27	TRBJ2-3	NA	TRBD2	TGTGCCAGCAGTTTATCTTCTCCCGGGAGGGCCTCAGATACGCAGTATTTT	CASSLSSPGRASDTQYF
TRBV6-1	TRBJ1-1	NA	NA	TGTGCCAGCAGACCCGGGAGCACTGAAGCTTTCTTT	CASRPGSTEAFF
TRBV2	TRBJ2-5	NA	NA	TGTGCCAGCACCCACAGGGAGCAAGAGACCCAGTACTTC	CASTHREQETQYF
TRBV9	TRBJ1-3	NA	NA	TGTGCCAGCAGCGCACCCCGGGGACTAGCTGGAAACACCATATATTTT	CASSAPRGLAGNTIYF